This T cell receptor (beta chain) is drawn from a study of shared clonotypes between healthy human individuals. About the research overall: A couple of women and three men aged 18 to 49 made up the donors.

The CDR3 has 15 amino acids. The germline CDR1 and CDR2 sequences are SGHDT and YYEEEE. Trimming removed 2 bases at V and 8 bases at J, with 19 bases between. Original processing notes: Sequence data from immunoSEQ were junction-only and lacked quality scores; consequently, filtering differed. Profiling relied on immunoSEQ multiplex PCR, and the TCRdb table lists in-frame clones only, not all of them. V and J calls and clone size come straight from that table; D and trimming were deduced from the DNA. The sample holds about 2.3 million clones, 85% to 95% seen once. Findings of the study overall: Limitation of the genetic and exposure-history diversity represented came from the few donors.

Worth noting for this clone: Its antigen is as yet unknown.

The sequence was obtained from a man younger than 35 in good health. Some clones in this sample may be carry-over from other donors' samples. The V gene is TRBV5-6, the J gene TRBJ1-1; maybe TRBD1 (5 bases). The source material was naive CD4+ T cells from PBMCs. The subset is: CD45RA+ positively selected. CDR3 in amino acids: CASSLGSGGRQEAFF. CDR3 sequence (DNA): TGTGCCAGCAGCTTAGGGTCGGGGGGACGGCAGGAAGCTTTCTTT.